This record covers a single T cell receptor beta chain. Assay used: immunoSEQ multiplex PCR; TCRdb lists only in-frame clones, some missing. The table lists approximately 170,000 clones, roughly nine tenths of them singletons. This sample was included in a study of control samples from healthy donors and cancer patients. V was pared by 4 bases and J by 0 bases, with 9 bases of the junction left unmatched. This CDR3 comprises 18 residues. Germline values: CDR1 SGDLS, CDR2 YYNGEE. Material: blood. This clonotype originated in a man aged 30-40 years in good health. The chain combines TRBV9 with TRBJ2-5, with 13 bases that match TRBD2. This chain's CDR3 is CASSPRLAGGLYQETQYF. The CDR3, as DNA: TGTGCCAGCAGCCCCCGACTAGCGGGGGGCCTGTACCAAGAGACCCAGTACTTC.